This T cell receptor (beta chain) was identified in a study of early T cells in non-severe SARS-CoV-2 infection. Across the whole study: Investigators sequenced bulk RNA drawn from unsorted whole blood, and chains remained unpaired.

One entry per CDR3 protein results from TCRdb running MiXCR on the 5' RACE reads. This table has 55,000 to 65,000 distinct CDR3 sequences, over 9.5% appearing once. There are many counts of this clonotype. Its antigen is not identified. CDR1 LNHNV and CDR2 YYDKDF come from the germline V gene (reference sequence). This CDR3 is 16 amino acids long. V was shortened by 0 bases and J by 1 base, with 12 bases between the two germline ends. General study points: Anti-spike CD8 responses were favored by VDJdb matching, which missed private and CD4 specificities.

The receptor was derived from an adult who was a healthcare worker with PCR-confirmed SARS-CoV-2 infection or an uninfected control (not recorded which). Specimen: whole blood. The genes are TRBV15 and TRBJ1-1; unclear D gene. In DNA, the CDR3 is TGTGCCACCAGCAGAGATGGGCGGACGGGGAACACTGAAGCTTTCTTT. This gives the protein CATSRDGRTGNTEAFF.